This note documents a single T cell receptor (beta chain) sequence. This clonotype was observed a handful of times. Its antigen remains unidentified. No base quality information exists; no much larger clone differs at one position. These data come from a study of patients and donors after allogeneic stem cell transplantation (dated by TCRdb to 2020 to 2021). Via the germline V gene (reference sequence), CDR1 is LGHDT and CDR2 YNNKEL. From the cysteine through the phenylalanine, the CDR3 covers 15 amino acids. Only the CDR3 DNA stays, 45 bases, in frame from base 1. A distance of 12 bases separates the germline ends of V and J, which lose 4 bases and 2 bases respectively. Library prep was done by RT-PCR. TCRdb lists the instrument as NextSeq 550. TCRdb cleaned the public reads at Q25 with fastp, built clones with MiXCR and kept in-frame beta chains. Every entry covers one CDR3 protein and lists the most common genes and DNA from its rows. Within this sample are about 400,000 distinct CDR3 sequences, with roughly 17% of them counted one time only. 6.5% to 7.5% of the sample is in the top ten clones.

Sequenced sample: blood, either unsorted or a sorted T cell fraction (not recorded which). This receptor chain uses TRBV3-1 and TRBJ1-3; the D gene identity is not certain. The TCR sequence derives from a human donor who was either an allogeneic HSCT recipient or a stem cell or donor lymphocyte infusion donor (not recorded which). It is not recorded whose cells these are; they may come from a transplant donor. The CDR3 protein sequence reads: CASSRAIDTGNTIYF. Here is the DNA: TGTGCCAGCAGCCGGGCCATAGATACTGGAAACACCATATATTTT.